A selection of T cell receptor beta chains follows, all from one sample in a study of cytotoxic CD8 clonotypes in ibrutinib-treated CLL. The table came from immunoSEQ multiplex PCR; TCRdb's copy has only in-frame clones and leaves some out. The sample includes hundreds of thousands of clones, around 70% of them seen just once. Specimen: PBMCs, collected after 24 months of ibrutinib treatment. The receptors stem from a human donor with chronic lymphocytic leukemia. Both conserved end residues are part of each CDR3. The D gene is left open where the match is weak. Where a row states a size, it is once, few, many or the class of an expanded clone; other rows omit it.

j_call clone_size v_call d_call cdr3_nt cdr3_aa
TRBJ1-5 few TRBV2 NA TGTGCCAGCCAGGGTCCCAATCAGCCCCAGCATTTT CASQGPNQPQHF
TRBJ1-1 NA TRBV11-1 TRBD1 TGTGCCAGCAGCTTCACCCGGGACAGGGGGACTGAAGCTTTCTTT CASSFTRDRGTEAFF
TRBJ2-3 NA TRBV5-6 NA TGTGCCAGCAGCTTGGCCCCCCCAGATACGCAGTATTTT CASSLAPPDTQYF
TRBJ2-5 NA TRBV14 NA TGTGCCAGCAGCCTCCTAGGGGAGACCCAGTACTTC CASSLLGETQYF
TRBJ1-2 NA TRBV10-3 TRBD1 TGTGCCATCAGTGGGGGGACAGGGGATGGGTATGGCTACACCTTC CAISGGTGDGYGYTF
TRBJ1-3 few TRBV2 NA TGTGCCAGCGCCGATAGCAGCTCTGGAAACACCATATATTTT CASADSSSGNTIYF
TRBJ1-5 few TRBV27 TRBD1 TGTGCCAGCAGCCCCGGACAGGGGAATCAGCCCCAGCATTTT CASSPGQGNQPQHF
TRBJ2-7 NA TRBV28 NA TGTGCCAGCAGGTTAGGGGGGGACTCCTACGAGCAGTACTTC CASRLGGDSYEQYF
TRBJ2-7 NA TRBV6-1 TRBD1 TGTGCCAGCAGTGGAGGGGACAGGGCGGTCGAGCAGTACTTC CASSGGDRAVEQYF
TRBJ2-7 NA TRBV11-2 NA TGTGCCAGCAGCACCAACCGGCCAGGGTATCGGTCCCTCGAGCAGTACTTC CASSTNRPGYRSLEQYF
TRBJ1-1 NA TRBV7-7 NA TGTGCTAGCAGCTTAGCCCGGGGGACTGAAGCTTTCTTT CASSLARGTEAFF
TRBJ2-7 few TRBV27 NA TGTGCCAGCAGTTTATCCGCGGGGGACAGGACCTACGAGCAGTACTTC CASSLSAGDRTYEQYF
TRBJ1-2 few TRBV15 NA TGTGCCACCAGCAGCCCTACAGGCGGCTACACCTTC CATSSPTGGYTF
TRBJ2-1 NA TRBV12-5 TRBD2 TGTGCTAGTGGACGGACTAGCGGGAGTGATGAGCAGTTCTTC CASGRTSGSDEQFF
TRBJ2-7 few TRBV18 TRBD1 TGTGCCAGCTCACCACCAAGGACAGGGGGCGCCGAGCAGTACTTC CASSPPRTGGAEQYF
TRBJ2-5 NA TRBV4-1 NA TGCGCCAGCAGCCAAGAGCGTGCGGGTGTAGCGGAGACCCAGTACTTC CASSQERAGVAETQYF
TRBJ2-1 NA TRBV19 TRBD1 TGTGCCAGTAGTATAGGGGACAGGGGATTTTCTGAGCAGTTCTTC CASSIGDRGFSEQFF
TRBJ2-7 NA TRBV11-2 TRBD1 TGTGCCAGCAGCCTAAGTATATCGACAGACAGGGGGGACTACGAGCAGTACTTC CASSLSISTDRGDYEQYF
TRBJ2-2 NA TRBV28 TRBD2 TGTGCCAGCAGTCGTCCCGGGACTAGTCCCGGGGAGCTGTTTTTT CASSRPGTSPGELFF
TRBJ1-4 NA TRBV27 NA TGTGCCAGCAGCGTCACTCGAGTCTCTGGGAAACTGTTTTTT CASSVTRVSGKLFF
TRBJ1-5 few TRBV29-1 NA TGCAGCGTGGGGGACATCAATCAGCCCCAGCATTTT CSVGDINQPQHF
TRBJ2-1 few TRBV9 NA TGTGCCAGCAGCGTAGTGGTCCCACCCTTGGATGAGCAGTTCTTC CASSVVVPPLDEQFF
TRBJ2-7 NA TRBV6-5 NA TGTGCCAGCCATAAGGGTCCGGGGGCCGCCTACGAGCAGTACTTC CASHKGPGAAYEQYF
TRBJ2-1 NA TRBV27 NA TGTGCCAGCAGACCTACTAGCAGCAATGAGCAGTTCTTC CASRPTSSNEQFF
TRBJ2-7 NA TRBV6-5 NA TGTGCCAGCAGTTACGGCGGCAGGATCGGCTCCTACGAGCAGTACTTC CASSYGGRIGSYEQYF
TRBJ2-1 NA TRBV4-1 TRBD2 TGCGCCAGCAGCCGAGGTACCGGGGACACTACTAGCGGGGAGGACAATGAGCAGTTCTTC CASSRGTGDTTSGEDNEQFF
TRBJ2-2 NA TRBV11-3 NA TGTGCCAGCAGCTTAGCTGAGTCCACCGGGGAGCTGTTTTTT CASSLAESTGELFF
TRBJ2-1 NA TRBV9 NA TGTGCCAGCAGCGTTGGGGGCGATATCTACAATGAGCAGTTCTTC CASSVGGDIYNEQFF
TRBJ2-4 NA TRBV18 NA TGTGCCAGCTCACCACCGAGCGGAATTGTGGCCAAAAACATTCAGTACTTC CASSPPSGIVAKNIQYF
TRBJ2-7 NA TRBV6-1 NA TGTGCCAGCAGTGCACTCCCGGGGGACTACGAGCAGTACTTC CASSALPGDYEQYF
TRBJ1-1 NA TRBV7-9 NA TGTGCCAGCAGCTTAGTCCCAAGGCCTGAAGCTTTCTTT CASSLVPRPEAFF
TRBJ2-1 NA TRBV28 NA TGTGCCAGCAGTTTCTCGGCGTACAATGAGCAGTTCTTC CASSFSAYNEQFF
TRBJ2-1 once TRBV7-9 NA TGTGCCAGCAGGGAGGGGGATTTCGGTGAGCAGTTCTTC CASREGDFGEQFF
TRBJ1-1 NA TRBV7-2 NA TGTGCCAGCAGCCCCGGACAGAGACGGGGAGCTTTCTTT CASSPGQRRGAFF
TRBJ2-3 NA TRBV7-3 TRBD2 TGTGCCAGCAGACACGGACTAGCGGACACAGATACGCAGTATTTT CASRHGLADTDTQYF
TRBJ1-3 few TRBV2 NA TGTGCCAGCAGTGAGTCGTCCCCTGGAAACACCATATATTTT CASSESSPGNTIYF
TRBJ2-1 NA TRBV11-2 TRBD2 TGTGCCAGCAGCCTATTATGGTTGACTAGCGGGAGGGATCACAATGAGCAGTTCTTC CASSLLWLTSGRDHNEQFF
TRBJ2-1 NA TRBV7-6 NA TGTGCCAGCAGCAACCCGCCGGAAAATGAGCAGTTCTTC CASSNPPENEQFF
TRBJ2-1 NA TRBV18 NA TGTGCCAGCTCACCCACCTACAATGAGCAGTTCTTC CASSPTYNEQFF
TRBJ2-7 NA TRBV28 NA TGTGCCAGCAGTTTAAACCTGGACGGGGCTTCCTACGAGCAGTACTTC CASSLNLDGASYEQYF
TRBJ2-5 NA TRBV27 TRBD2 TGTGCCAGCAGCCGAAGCGGGACGGATGGGCCCCAGTACTTC CASSRSGTDGPQYF
TRBJ1-2 few TRBV20-1 NA TGCACGCCCTCCGGGGGCCATGGCTACACCTTC CTPSGGHGYTF
TRBJ1-1 NA TRBV6-5 NA TGTGCCAGCAGTCCGACGCCCGGGGGGAATGAAGCTTTCTTT CASSPTPGGNEAFF
TRBJ1-2 NA TRBV29-1 NA TGCAGCGTTGGTCTGCAGGACTATGGCTACACCTTC CSVGLQDYGYTF
TRBJ2-7 NA TRBV18 NA TGTGCCAGCTCACCACCCGCAGGGGGGAGGGAGCAGTACTTC CASSPPAGGREQYF
TRBJ2-1 NA TRBV6-5 TRBD2 TGTGCCAGCATTCGACCGGGAGGAGGCAATGAGCAGTTCTTC CASIRPGGGNEQFF
TRBJ2-5 NA TRBV28 TRBD1 TGTGCCAGCAGACAGGGGGCCGTCGGGACCCAGTACTTC CASRQGAVGTQYF
TRBJ2-7 NA TRBV30 NA TGTGCCTGGAGTGTACGCTGGGATATCTCCTACGAGCAGTACTTC CAWSVRWDISYEQYF
TRBJ1-2 NA TRBV27 NA TGTGCCAGCAGTTTATGGGGGGCGAGTGGCTACACCTTC CASSLWGASGYTF
TRBJ2-3 NA TRBV7-7 TRBD2 TGTGCTAGCAGCCAGGGACTAGCGGGAGCCACAGATACGCAGTATTTT CASSQGLAGATDTQYF
TRBJ1-5 NA TRBV9 TRBD1 TGTGCCAGCGGACAGGGACATCAGCCCCAGCATTTT CASGQGHQPQHF
TRBJ1-5 few TRBV30 TRBD1 TGTGCCTGGAGTGCGGTCGGGACAGGCAATCAGCCCCAGCATTTT CAWSAVGTGNQPQHF
TRBJ1-3 NA TRBV29-1 TRBD1 TGCAGCGCGCGGACAGGCTTATCCACCATATATTTT CSARTGLSTIYF
TRBJ1-1 NA TRBV30 NA TGTGCCTGGAGTGTATTGGAAGCCACTGAAGCTTTCTTT CAWSVLEATEAFF
TRBJ1-2 NA TRBV27 TRBD1 TGTGCCAGCACCGACAGGGGTGCAGATGGCTACACCTTC CASTDRGADGYTF
TRBJ1-2 NA TRBV7-6 NA TGTGCCAGCAGCTTAGGGGCAGGTGGGGGACAAGCTAACTATGGCTACACCTTC CASSLGAGGGQANYGYTF
TRBJ1-5 NA TRBV15 NA TGTGCCACCTCCCGGGGGATCAATCAGCCCCAGCATTTT CATSRGINQPQHF
TRBJ2-7 once TRBV7-2 NA TGTGCCAGCAGCTTCGGATCCTGGTCAGCCGAGCAGTACTTC CASSFGSWSAEQYF
TRBJ2-2 NA TRBV2 TRBD2 TGTGCCAGCAGTCACAGGACTAGCGGGAGAGGCGGCACCGGGGAGCTGTTTTTT CASSHRTSGRGGTGELFF